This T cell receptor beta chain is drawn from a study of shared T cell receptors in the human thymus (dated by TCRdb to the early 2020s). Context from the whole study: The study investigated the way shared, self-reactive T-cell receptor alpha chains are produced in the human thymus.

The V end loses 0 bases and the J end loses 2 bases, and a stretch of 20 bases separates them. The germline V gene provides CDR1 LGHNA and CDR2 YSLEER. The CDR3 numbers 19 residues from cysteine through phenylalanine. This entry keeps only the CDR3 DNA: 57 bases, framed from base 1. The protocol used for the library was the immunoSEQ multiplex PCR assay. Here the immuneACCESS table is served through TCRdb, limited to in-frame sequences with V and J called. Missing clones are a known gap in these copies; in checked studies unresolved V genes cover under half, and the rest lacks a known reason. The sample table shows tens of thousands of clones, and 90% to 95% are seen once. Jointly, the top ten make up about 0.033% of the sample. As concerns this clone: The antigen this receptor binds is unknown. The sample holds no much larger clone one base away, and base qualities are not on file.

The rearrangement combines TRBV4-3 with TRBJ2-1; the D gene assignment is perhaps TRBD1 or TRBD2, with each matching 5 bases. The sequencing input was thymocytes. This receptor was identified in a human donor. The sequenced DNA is TGCGCCAGCAGCCAAGATAGTCGGGGATGGGGGAACCCCTACAATGAGCAGTTCTTC. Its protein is CASSQDSRGWGNPYNEQFF.